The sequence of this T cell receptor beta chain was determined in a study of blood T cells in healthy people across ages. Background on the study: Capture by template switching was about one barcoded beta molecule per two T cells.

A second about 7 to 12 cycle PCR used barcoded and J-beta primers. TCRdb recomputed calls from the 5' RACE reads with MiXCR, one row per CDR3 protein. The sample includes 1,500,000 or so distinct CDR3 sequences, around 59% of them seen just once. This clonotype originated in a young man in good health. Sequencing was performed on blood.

CDR3 nucleotides: TGCAGCACCGGATTAGTGGGCACTGAAGCTTTCTTT. The encoded protein is CSTGLVGTEAFF. The chain joins TRBV29-1 to TRBJ1-1; D gene unclear. The germline V gene encodes CDR1 SQVTM and CDR2 ANQGSEA. Trimming removed 8 bases from V and 4 bases from J, with 14 bases in between. The CDR3 runs 12 residues.